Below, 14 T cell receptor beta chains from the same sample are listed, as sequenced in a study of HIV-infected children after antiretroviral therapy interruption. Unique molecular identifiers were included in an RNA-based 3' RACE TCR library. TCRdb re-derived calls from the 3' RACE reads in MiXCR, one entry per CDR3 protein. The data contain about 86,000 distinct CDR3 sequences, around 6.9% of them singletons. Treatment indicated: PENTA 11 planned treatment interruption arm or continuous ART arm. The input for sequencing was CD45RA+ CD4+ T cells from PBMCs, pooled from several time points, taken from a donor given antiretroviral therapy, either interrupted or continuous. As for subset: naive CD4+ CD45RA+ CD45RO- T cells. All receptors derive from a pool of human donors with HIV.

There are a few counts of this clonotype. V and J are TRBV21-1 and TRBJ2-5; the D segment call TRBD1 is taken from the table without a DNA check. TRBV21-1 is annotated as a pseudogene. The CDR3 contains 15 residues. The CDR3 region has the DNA TGTGCCAGTAGTCGTCGCCGGGGGGTGCGAGAGACCCAGTACTTC. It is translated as CASSRRRGVRETQYF.

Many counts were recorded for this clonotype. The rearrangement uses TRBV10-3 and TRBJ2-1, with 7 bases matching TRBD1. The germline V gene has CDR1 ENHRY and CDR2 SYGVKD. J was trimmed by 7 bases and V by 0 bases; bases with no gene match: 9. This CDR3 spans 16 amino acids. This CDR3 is CAISESSGGRKNEQFF. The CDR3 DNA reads TGTGCCATCAGTGAGTCCTCAGGGGGTAGGAAAAATGAGCAGTTCTTC.

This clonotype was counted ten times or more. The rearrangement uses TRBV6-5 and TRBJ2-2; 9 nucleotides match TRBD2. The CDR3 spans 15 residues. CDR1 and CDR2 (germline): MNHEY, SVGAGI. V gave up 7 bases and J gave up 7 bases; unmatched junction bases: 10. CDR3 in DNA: TGTGCCAGCACTCAGAGCGGGGGGCGGGTCGGGGAGCTGTTTTTT. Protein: CASTQSGGRVGELFF.

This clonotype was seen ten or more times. The CDR3, as DNA: TGTGCCAGCAGTTTACGTCCGGGACGGATTAATGAAAAACTGTTTTTT. Its protein product is CASSLRPGRINEKLFF. The chain recombines TRBV28 with TRBJ1-4, with D possibly being TRBD1 (5 bases). This CDR3 has 16 amino acids. Per the germline V gene, CDR1 is MDHEN and CDR2 is SYDVKM. V lost 2 bases and J lost 4, with 14 bases in between.

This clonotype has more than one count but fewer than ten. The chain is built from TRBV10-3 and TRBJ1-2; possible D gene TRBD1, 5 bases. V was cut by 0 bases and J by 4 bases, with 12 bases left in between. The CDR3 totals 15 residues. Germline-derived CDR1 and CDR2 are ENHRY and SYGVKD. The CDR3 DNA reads TGTGCCATCAGTGAGTCGGGCAGCGGGGCCTATGGCTACACCTTC. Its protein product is CAISESGSGAYGYTF.

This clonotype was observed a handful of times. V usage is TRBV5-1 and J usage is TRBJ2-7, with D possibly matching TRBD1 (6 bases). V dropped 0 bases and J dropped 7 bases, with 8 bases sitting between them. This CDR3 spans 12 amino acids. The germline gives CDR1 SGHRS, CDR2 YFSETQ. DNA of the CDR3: TGCGCCAGCAGCTTGGACAGGGTTGAGCAGTACTTC. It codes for CASSLDRVEQYF.

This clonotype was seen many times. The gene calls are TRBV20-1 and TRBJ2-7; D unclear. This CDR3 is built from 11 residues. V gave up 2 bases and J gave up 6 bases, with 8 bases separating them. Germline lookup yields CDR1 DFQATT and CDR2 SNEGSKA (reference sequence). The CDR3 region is CSARMGSEQYF. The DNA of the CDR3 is TGCAGTGCTAGAATGGGATCCGAGCAGTACTTC.

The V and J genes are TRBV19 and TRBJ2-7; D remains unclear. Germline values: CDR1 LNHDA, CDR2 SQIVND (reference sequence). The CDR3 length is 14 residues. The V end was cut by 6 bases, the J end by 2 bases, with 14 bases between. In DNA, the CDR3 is TGTGCCAGTAGCCCCCACGGAACCCCCTACGAGCAGTACTTC. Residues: CASSPHGTPYEQYF.

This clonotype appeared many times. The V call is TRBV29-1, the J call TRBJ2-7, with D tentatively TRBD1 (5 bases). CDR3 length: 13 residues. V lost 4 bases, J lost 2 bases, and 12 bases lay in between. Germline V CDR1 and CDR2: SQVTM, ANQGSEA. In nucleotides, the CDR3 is TGCAGCGTTGGTCAGGACAAAACCTACGAGCAGTACTTC. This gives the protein CSVGQDKTYEQYF.

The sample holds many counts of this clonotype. Here the CDR3 DNA reads TGTGCCAGCAGCGTAGGTGGCGGGGGGCCCCGAGGAGATACGCAGTATTTT. Amino acid sequence: CASSVGGGGPRGDTQYF. The chain recombines TRBV9 with TRBJ2-3; 8 bases fit TRBD2. Trimming removed 0 bases from V and 5 bases from J; junction bases left unmatched: 11. Germline assignment: CDR1 SGDLS and CDR2 YYNGEE. The CDR3 is made up of 17 amino acids.

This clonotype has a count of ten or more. CDR3 region: CASSPRGFGEKLFF. The CDR3 bases are TGTGCCAGCAGCCCGAGGGGGTTTGGCGAAAAACTGTTTTTT. This rearrangement joins TRBV14 to TRBJ1-4; possible D gene TRBD1, 6 bases. The CDR3 runs to 14 residues. The V end was cut by 4 bases, the J end by 8 bases, with 14 bases between. CDR1 and CDR2 from the germline V gene are SGHDN and FVKESK.

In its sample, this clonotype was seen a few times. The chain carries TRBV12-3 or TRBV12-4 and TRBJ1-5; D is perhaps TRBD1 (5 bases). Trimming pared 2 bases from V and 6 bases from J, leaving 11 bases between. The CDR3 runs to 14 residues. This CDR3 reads CASSLRPGFQPQHF. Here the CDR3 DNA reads TGTGCCAGCAGTTTACGACCAGGGTTTCAGCCCCAGCATTTT.

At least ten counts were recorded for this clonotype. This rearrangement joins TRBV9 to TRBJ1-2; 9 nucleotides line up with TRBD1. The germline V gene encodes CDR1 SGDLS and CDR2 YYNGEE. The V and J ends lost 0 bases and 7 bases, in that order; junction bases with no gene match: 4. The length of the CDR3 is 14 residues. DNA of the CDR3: TGTGCCAGCAGCGTAGTTGGGACAGGGACTGGCTACACCTTC. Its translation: CASSVVGTGTGYTF.

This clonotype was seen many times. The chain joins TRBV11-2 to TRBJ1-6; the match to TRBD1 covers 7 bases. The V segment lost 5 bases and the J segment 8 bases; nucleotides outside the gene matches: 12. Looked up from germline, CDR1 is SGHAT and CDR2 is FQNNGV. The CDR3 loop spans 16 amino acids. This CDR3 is CASSPIPGQSDSPLHF. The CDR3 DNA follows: TGTGCCAGCAGCCCCATCCCGGGACAGAGTGATTCACCCCTCCACTTT.